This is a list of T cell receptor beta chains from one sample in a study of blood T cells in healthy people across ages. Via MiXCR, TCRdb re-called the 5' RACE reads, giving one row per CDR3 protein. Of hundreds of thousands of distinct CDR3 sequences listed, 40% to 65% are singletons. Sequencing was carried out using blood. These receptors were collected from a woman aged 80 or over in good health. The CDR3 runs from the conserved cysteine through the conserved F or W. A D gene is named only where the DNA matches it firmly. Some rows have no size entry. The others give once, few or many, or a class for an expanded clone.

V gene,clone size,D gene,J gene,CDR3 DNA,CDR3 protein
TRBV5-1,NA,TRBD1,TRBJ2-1,TGCGCCAGCCAGGCCGGGACAGGGATCAATGAGCAGTTCTTC,CASQAGTGINEQFF
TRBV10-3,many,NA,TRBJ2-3,TGTGCCATCAGTGATCAGAGGGGCGGGGATACGCAGTATTTT,CAISDQRGGDTQYF
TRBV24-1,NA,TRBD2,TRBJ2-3,TGTGCCACCCAGCGGGGGCGAACCACAGATACGCAGTATTTT,CATQRGRTTDTQYF
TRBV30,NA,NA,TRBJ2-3,TGTGCCTGGAGTGAGGGCGACGGGCTAGATACGCAGTATTTT,CAWSEGDGLDTQYF
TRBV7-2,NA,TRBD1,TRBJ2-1,TGTGCCAGCCAAGGGACAGGGTACAATGAGCAGTTCTTC,CASQGTGYNEQFF
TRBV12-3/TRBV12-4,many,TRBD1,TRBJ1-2,TGTGCCAGCAGTTCCACAGGGGGCATCTATGGCTACACCTTC,CASSSTGGIYGYTF
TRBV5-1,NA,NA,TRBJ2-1,TGCGCCAGCCGGCCGAGTCGCTCCTACAATGAGCAGTTCTTC,CASRPSRSYNEQFF
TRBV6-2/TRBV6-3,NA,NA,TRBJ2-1,TGTGCCAGCAGCCCCAGGAGCGGGCCCTACAATGAGCAGTTCTTC,CASSPRSGPYNEQFF
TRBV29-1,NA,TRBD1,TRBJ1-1,TGCAGCGTCTTACAGGGGGCGCAGGACACTGAAGCTTTCTTT,CSVLQGAQDTEAFF
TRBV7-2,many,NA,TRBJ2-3,TGTGCCAGCAGATTCCGGGCGTCCACAGATACGCAGTATTTT,CASRFRASTDTQYF
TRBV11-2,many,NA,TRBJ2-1,TGTGCCAGCAGCTTAGGGGCTTCGACCTACAATGAGCAGTTCTTC,CASSLGASTYNEQFF
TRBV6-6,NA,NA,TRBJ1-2,TGTGCCAGCAGTTACCCTTCAACAGGGACCTACGGCTACACCTTC,CASSYPSTGTYGYTF
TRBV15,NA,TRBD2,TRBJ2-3,TGTGCCACCAGCAGAGATGGGTGGGAGGGCCGCACAGATACGCAGTATTTT,CATSRDGWEGRTDTQYF
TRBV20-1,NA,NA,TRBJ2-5,TGCAGTGCTAGAGTAGAGACCCAGTACTTC,CSARVETQYF
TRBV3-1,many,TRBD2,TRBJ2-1,TGTGCCAGCAGCCTGGGACTAGCGGGAGACCACCGAGGCAATGAGCAGTTCTTC,CASSLGLAGDHRGNEQFF
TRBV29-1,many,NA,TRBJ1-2,TGCAGCGTTGACATTCCCACTACCTATGGCTACACCTTC,CSVDIPTTYGYTF
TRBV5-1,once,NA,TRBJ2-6,TGCGCCAGCAGCTGGAGGTTGGGGGCCAACGTCCTGACTTTC,CASSWRLGANVLTF
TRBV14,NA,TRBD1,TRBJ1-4,TGTGCCAGCAGCCAAGAAGGGAGAGGGGGCGCTGCCAATGATGAAAAACTGTTTTTT,CASSQEGRGGAANDEKLFF
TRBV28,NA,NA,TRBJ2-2,TGTGCCGGAGGACGCGGGACAGCGAACACCGGGGAGCTGTTTTTT,CAGGRGTANTGELFF
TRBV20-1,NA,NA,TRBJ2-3,TGCAGTGCTAGAGTGGCGGGGGCTAGCACAGATACGCAGTATTTT,CSARVAGASTDTQYF
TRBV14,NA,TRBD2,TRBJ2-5,TGTGCTAGCAGCCAACTCAGACTAGCGGGAAGAGAGACCCAGTACTTC,CASSQLRLAGRETQYF
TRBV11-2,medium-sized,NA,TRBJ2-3,TGTGCCAGCAGCTTCGGGGGACCTAGCACAGATACGCAGTATTTT,CASSFGGPSTDTQYF
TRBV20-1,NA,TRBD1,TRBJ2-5,TGCAGTGCTGTCCCGGGACAGGGTATCGAGACCCAGTACTTC,CSAVPGQGIETQYF
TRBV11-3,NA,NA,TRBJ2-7,TGTGCCAGCAGCTTAGCCCACGAACATGAGCAGTACTTC,CASSLAHEHEQYF
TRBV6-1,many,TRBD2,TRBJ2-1,TGTGCCAGCAGTAGGACTAGCGGGGGGGCATGGGCATCCTACAATGAGCAGTTCTTC,CASSRTSGGAWASYNEQFF
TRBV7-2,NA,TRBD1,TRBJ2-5,TGTGCCAGCAGCGTAGGGACAGGAAGGGAGACCCAGTACTTC,CASSVGTGRETQYF
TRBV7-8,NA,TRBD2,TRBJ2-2,TGTGCCAGCAGCGGACCGGAGAGGACTAGTAGGAACACCGGGGAGCTGTTTTTT,CASSGPERTSRNTGELFF
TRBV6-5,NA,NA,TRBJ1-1,TGTGCCAGCAGTTCCAGCCCAGGGTTGACTGGAGCTTTCTTT,CASSSSPGLTGAFF
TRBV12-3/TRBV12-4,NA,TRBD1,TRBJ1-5,TGTGCCAGCACTCGACAGGGCGGTCAGCCCCAGCATTTT,CASTRQGGQPQHF
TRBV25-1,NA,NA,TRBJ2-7,TGTGCCAGCAGTACCGAATCAGGGCGAGTATACAATGAGCAGTACTTC,CASSTESGRVYNEQYF
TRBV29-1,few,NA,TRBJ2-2,TGCAGCGTTGAAAGAGGAGGCAGAGGGGAGCTGTTTTTT,CSVERGGRGELFF
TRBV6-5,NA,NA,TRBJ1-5,TGTGCCAGCAGTTACAGTGGGACCCAGCCCCAGCATTTT,CASSYSGTQPQHF
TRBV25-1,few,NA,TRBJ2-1,TGTGCCAGCAGTGAATTAAGGGGGAGGGTCTCCTACAATGAGCAGTTCTTC,CASSELRGRVSYNEQFF
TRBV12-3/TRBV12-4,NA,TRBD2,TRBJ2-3,TGTGCCAGCAGTGTCCTAGCGGGGAGAGATACGCAGTATTTT,CASSVLAGRDTQYF
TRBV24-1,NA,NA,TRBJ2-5,TGTGCCACCAGTGCCTGGGGAGGGACCCAGTACTTC,CATSAWGGTQYF
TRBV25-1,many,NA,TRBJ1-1,TGTGCCAGCAGTGAATGGGGAAAACCTGAAGCTTTCTTT,CASSEWGKPEAFF
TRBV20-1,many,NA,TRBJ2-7,TGCAGTGCTTCCGGGACAAGACCCTACGAGCAGTACTTC,CSASGTRPYEQYF
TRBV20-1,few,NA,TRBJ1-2,TGCAGTGCTAGCCTGCGTGGGGGTCTTACTAACTATGGCTACACCTTC,CSASLRGGLTNYGYTF
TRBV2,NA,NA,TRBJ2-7,TGTGCCAGCCTAGACAGCTACGAGCAGTACTTC,CASLDSYEQYF
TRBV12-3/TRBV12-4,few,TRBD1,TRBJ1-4,TGTGCCAGCAGACCCCGACAGGGGGGGTCTGAAAAACTGTTTTTT,CASRPRQGGSEKLFF
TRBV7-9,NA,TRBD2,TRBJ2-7,TGTGCCAGCAGCTTAAGTCTAGCGGGGTTTGAGCAGTACTTC,CASSLSLAGFEQYF
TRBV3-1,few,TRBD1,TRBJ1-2,TGTGCCAGCAGCCCGAACCCGTGGGGACAGGGTCACTATGGCTACACCTTC,CASSPNPWGQGHYGYTF
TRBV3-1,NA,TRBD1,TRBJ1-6,TGTGCCAGCAGCCTTGGGACAGCGAATAATTCACCCCTCCACTTT,CASSLGTANNSPLHF
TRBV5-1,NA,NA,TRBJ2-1,TGCGCCAGCAGCTCCCTTCTGTCTAGAGACAATGAGCAGTTCTTC,CASSSLLSRDNEQFF
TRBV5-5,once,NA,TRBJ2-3,TGTGCCAGCAGCTCCGGGGACTCCCACCCAGATACGCAGTATTTT,CASSSGDSHPDTQYF
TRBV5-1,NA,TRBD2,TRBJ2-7,TGCGCCAGCAGCCCTAGCGGGTTTATTTACGAGCAGTACTTC,CASSPSGFIYEQYF
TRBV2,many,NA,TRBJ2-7,TGTGCCAGCGGAGGGACATACCGGGGGAACGAGCAGTACTTC,CASGGTYRGNEQYF
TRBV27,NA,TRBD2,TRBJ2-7,TGTGCCAGCAGTTTGAGTAGCGGGAAGTCCTACGAGCAGTACTTC,CASSLSSGKSYEQYF
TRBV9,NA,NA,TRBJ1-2,TGTGCCAGCTCTCGGGGGGCAGCAAACTATGGCTACACCTTC,CASSRGAANYGYTF
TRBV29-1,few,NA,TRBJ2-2,TGCAGCGTTCTTCCCGGGAACACCGGGGAGCTGTTTTTT,CSVLPGNTGELFF
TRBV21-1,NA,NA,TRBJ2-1,TGTGCCAGCAGCAAACGGAGCCTACTAGCGGGAGTACCAAGCTCCTACAATGAGCAGTTCTTC,CASSKRSLLAGVPSSYNEQFF
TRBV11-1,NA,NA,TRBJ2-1,TGTGCCAGCAGCTCCTCCTACGGCGGAAGCTCCTACAATGAGCAGTTCTTC,CASSSSYGGSSYNEQFF
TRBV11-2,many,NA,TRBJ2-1,TGTGCCAGCAGCTCCTTTAGACGGATTCCGTACAATGAGCAGTTCTTC,CASSSFRRIPYNEQFF
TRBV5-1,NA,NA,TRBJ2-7,TGCGCCAGCAGCTTGCGGGACTACGAGCAGTACTTC,CASSLRDYEQYF
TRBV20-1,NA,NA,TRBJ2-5,TGCAGTGCCGAAGATGGGGGCACCCAAGAGACCCAGTACTTC,CSAEDGGTQETQYF
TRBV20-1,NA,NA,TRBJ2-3,TGCAGTGCCCCGGGTCCCGGCACAGATACGCAGTATTTT,CSAPGPGTDTQYF
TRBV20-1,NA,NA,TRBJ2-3,TGCAGTGCTGGTGGAGGCTCTGGCACAGATACGCAGTATTTT,CSAGGGSGTDTQYF
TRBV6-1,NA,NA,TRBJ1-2,TGTGCCAGCAGTGAATCAGGGCGTCTCTATGGCTACACCTTC,CASSESGRLYGYTF
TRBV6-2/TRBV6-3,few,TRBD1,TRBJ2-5,TGTGCCAGCAGTAGAGACAGGGAAGAACAAGAGACCCAGTACTTC,CASSRDREEQETQYF